A selection of T cell receptor beta chains follows, all from one sample in a study of shared clonotypes between healthy human individuals. The protocol was immunoSEQ multiplex PCR, while the TCRdb copy is restricted to in-frame clones and leaves out a portion. This sample has 2.3 million or so clones, with just over 90% found just once. The sample taken for sequencing was naive CD4+ T cells from PBMCs. Receptors were obtained from a man younger than 30 in good health. Some clones in this sample may be carry-over from other donors' samples. Each CDR3 is given with its conserved first and last residue. A D gene is named only where the DNA matches it firmly. The listing skips clone size in some rows; elsewhere it reads once, few, many or a size class.

J,size,D,V,CDR3,DNA
TRBJ1-1,few,-,TRBV29-1,CSVSGVLRSEAFF,TGCAGCGTTAGCGGAGTATTACGATCTGAAGCTTTCTTT
TRBJ1-4,once,TRBD1,TRBV5-1,CASSLEARGATTNEKLFF,TGCGCCAGCAGCTTGGAGGCCAGGGGGGCAACAACTAATGAAAAACTGTTTTTT
TRBJ2-2,-,-,TRBV5-4,CASSLGGTRTGELFF,TGTGCCAGCAGCTTGGGCGGCACCCGGACCGGGGAGCTGTTTTTT
TRBJ2-3,once,TRBD2,TRBV27,CASSLEGLAGGTDTQYF,TGTGCCAGCAGTTTAGAGGGGCTAGCGGGAGGCACAGATACGCAGTATTTT
TRBJ2-2,-,-,TRBV2,CASSEALRKGELFF,TGTGCCAGCAGTGAAGCGCTTCGGAAGGGCGAGCTGTTTTTT
TRBJ1-5,-,TRBD1,TRBV19,CASRTGTEGWRPQHF,TGTGCCAGTAGAACGGGGACAGAGGGTTGGAGGCCCCAGCATTTT
TRBJ2-3,-,-,TRBV30,CAWSVQGILDTQYF,TGTGCCTGGAGTGTACAGGGAATTCTGGATACGCAGTATTTT
TRBJ2-1,-,TRBD1,TRBV28,CASSRDSYNEQFF,TGTGCCAGCAGTCGGGACAGCTACAATGAGCAGTTCTTC
TRBJ1-2,-,-,TRBV5-4,CASSISRGGYGYTF,TGTGCCAGCAGCATCTCCCGAGGTGGCTATGGCTACACCTTC
TRBJ1-5,-,-,TRBV4-2,CASSQSQGNQPQHF,TGTGCCAGCAGCCAATCCCAGGGGAATCAGCCCCAGCATTTT
TRBJ1-1,-,-,TRBV19,CASRRASSGNTEAFF,TGTGCCAGTAGGAGGGCCTCATCGGGGAACACTGAAGCTTTCTTT
TRBJ1-1,-,-,TRBV18,CASSPAEMNTEAFF,TGTGCCAGCTCACCCGCCGAGATGAACACTGAAGCTTTCTTT
TRBJ2-5,once,-,TRBV10-3,CAISGDVRETQYF,TGTGCCATCAGTGGTGACGTTAGAGAGACCCAGTACTTC
TRBJ2-1,once,-,TRBV2,CASSERADNEQFF,TGTGCCAGCAGTGAGCGAGCGGACAATGAGCAGTTCTTC
TRBJ1-5,-,-,TRBV7-2,CASSTRPRNQPQHF,TGTGCCAGCAGCACCCGCCCCAGGAATCAGCCCCAGCATTTT
TRBJ1-2,once,-,TRBV21-1,CASSPGAGYTF,TGTGCCAGCAGCCCCGGCGCTGGCTACACCTTC
TRBJ1-1,-,TRBD1,TRBV27,CASSLFYRDRALNTEAFF,TGTGCCAGCAGTTTATTTTACCGGGACAGGGCGCTGAACACTGAAGCTTTCTTT
TRBJ2-4,-,-,TRBV11-2,CASSFYRASKNIQYF,TGTGCCAGCAGCTTCTACAGGGCTTCCAAAAACATTCAGTACTTC
TRBJ2-1,-,TRBD2,TRBV7-2,CASSFGTSGSYNEQFF,TGTGCCAGCAGCTTCGGGACTAGCGGTTCCTACAATGAGCAGTTCTTC
TRBJ1-3,-,-,TRBV28,CASSLTSFSGNTIYF,TGTGCCAGCAGTTTGACGTCATTTTCTGGAAACACCATATATTTT
TRBJ2-7,-,TRBD1,TRBV4-1,CASSPGQGSYEQYF,TGCGCCAGCAGCCCGGGACAGGGCTCTTACGAGCAGTACTTC
TRBJ2-2,-,TRBD1,TRBV2,CASRRDRGFGELFF,TGTGCCAGCAGGAGAGACAGGGGCTTTGGGGAGCTGTTTTTT
TRBJ2-1,once,TRBD2,TRBV9,CASSVAGAGEGHEQFF,TGTGCCAGCAGCGTAGCAGGAGCGGGAGAAGGTCATGAGCAGTTCTTC
TRBJ2-2,-,TRBD1,TRBV9,CASRYQDRESTGELFF,TGTGCCAGCCGCTACCAGGACAGGGAGTCCACCGGGGAGCTGTTTTTT
TRBJ2-1,-,TRBD2,TRBV5-1,CASSLGSGSSFNEQFF,TGCGCCAGCAGCTTGGGAAGCGGGAGTTCCTTTAATGAGCAGTTCTTC
TRBJ1-2,-,-,TRBV28,CASLPHGGASYTYGYTF,TGTGCCAGCTTACCCCATGGGGGGGCCTCGTATACTTATGGCTACACCTTC
TRBJ2-7,once,TRBD2,TRBV4-2,CASSQGLAGSYEQYF,TGTGCCAGCAGCCAAGGACTAGCGGGGAGCTACGAGCAGTACTTC
TRBJ2-7,-,-,TRBV4-1,CASSQRLRGQYHYEQYF,TGCGCCAGCAGCCAAAGGCTTCGAGGACAGTACCATTACGAGCAGTACTTC
TRBJ1-1,-,-,TRBV5-4,CASSLGRVNTEAFF,TGTGCCAGCAGCCTGGGGCGGGTGAACACTGAAGCTTTCTTT
TRBJ2-2,-,-,TRBV6-6,CASSSTNTGELFF,TGTGCCTCATCTAGCACGAACACCGGGGAGCTGTTTTTT
TRBJ2-1,-,-,TRBV19,CASSIVDSGVEVLGQFF,TGTGCCAGTAGTATAGTCGATAGCGGAGTCGAAGTTCTAGGGCAGTTCTTC
TRBJ1-1,-,-,TRBV18,CASSPERTEAFF,TGTGCCAGCTCACCTGAAAGGACTGAAGCTTTCTTT
TRBJ1-5,-,-,TRBV4-1,CASSRFILDGNQPQHF,TGCGCCAGCAGCCGTTTCATTCTGGACGGGAATCAGCCCCAGCATTTT
TRBJ2-5,-,-,TRBV11-3,CASSAGGGEQETQYF,TGTGCCAGCAGCGCCGGTGGAGGGGAGCAGGAGACCCAGTACTTC
TRBJ1-3,-,TRBD1,TRBV5-1,CASSLQGPPGNTIYF,TGCGCCAGCAGCTTACAGGGGCCGCCTGGAAACACCATATATTTT
TRBJ1-4,-,-,TRBV18,CASSPIPGVATNEKLFF,TGTGCCAGCTCACCAATTCCTGGGGTTGCAACTAATGAAAAACTGTTTTTT
TRBJ1-2,-,-,TRBV5-1,CASSSGGKGYYGYTF,TGCGCCAGCAGCTCTGGGGGGAAGGGCTACTATGGCTACACCTTC
TRBJ1-2,once,-,TRBV18,CASSPSTEPYGYTF,TGTGCCAGCTCACCATCCACCGAACCCTATGGCTACACCTTC
TRBJ2-7,-,-,TRBV5-1,CASSLWSVGANEQYF,TGCGCCAGCAGCTTGTGGTCGGTAGGGGCCAACGAGCAGTACTTC
TRBJ1-2,-,-,TRBV11-2,CASSRVSATGGYTF,TGTGCCAGCAGCCGAGTTTCCGCGACTGGGGGCTACACCTTC
TRBJ2-1,-,-,TRBV5-1,CASSLRQSSSYNEQFF,TGCGCCAGCAGCTTGCGACAGAGCAGCTCCTACAATGAGCAGTTCTTC
TRBJ1-4,-,TRBD1,TRBV28,CASSSVGTGGEKLFF,TGTGCCAGCAGCTCAGTCGGGACAGGGGGCGAAAAACTGTTTTTT
TRBJ2-7,-,-,TRBV5-1,CASSLDRGRAGYEQYF,TGCGCCAGCAGCTTGGATAGGGGTAGGGCTGGATACGAGCAGTACTTC
TRBJ1-4,-,TRBD1,TRBV11-2,CASSLDGTGRQKLFF,TGTGCCAGCAGCTTAGATGGGACAGGCAGGCAAAAACTGTTTTTT
TRBJ2-3,-,TRBD2,TRBV18,CASKPGGYADTQYF,TGTGCCAGCAAACCGGGGGGTTACGCAGATACGCAGTATTTT
TRBJ1-2,-,-,TRBV28,CASSSRDPRYGYTF,TGTGCCAGCAGTTCCCGGGACCCAAGATATGGCTACACCTTC
TRBJ2-5,-,TRBD1,TRBV5-1,CASSRETGVGETQYF,TGCGCCAGCAGTCGAGAGACAGGGGTTGGAGAGACCCAGTACTTC
TRBJ1-2,-,TRBD1,TRBV7-2,CASNRGNYGYTF,TGTGCCAGCAACAGGGGAAACTATGGCTACACCTTC
TRBJ1-2,-,-,TRBV5-4,CASSLAQADYGYTF,TGTGCCAGCAGCTTGGCCCAGGCGGACTATGGCTACACCTTC
TRBJ2-3,-,TRBD2,TRBV7-3,CASSRTSGLTDTQYF,TGTGCCAGCTCCAGAACTAGCGGGCTCACAGATACGCAGTATTTT
TRBJ2-7,once,-,TRBV28,CASIRTAGSYEQYF,TGTGCCAGCATCAGGACGGCCGGTTCCTACGAGCAGTACTTC
TRBJ2-5,-,-,TRBV27,CASSLSRQETQYF,TGTGCCAGCAGTTTATCGCGCCAAGAGACCCAGTACTTC
TRBJ1-4,-,-,TRBV2,CASSEGGATNEKLFF,TGTGCCAGCAGTGAGGGCGGTGCAACTAATGAAAAACTGTTTTTT